These T cell receptor beta chains were read from a single sample in a study of blood T cell repertoires in COVID-19. TCRdb's copy holds only in-frame clones and misses some; the assay was immunoSEQ multiplex PCR. Of around 450,000 clones in the sample, roughly 91% were seen once. The sample taken for sequencing was PBMCs or T cells enriched from blood (not recorded which). These receptors were collected from a man aged 18 to 35 who had recovered from COVID-19. The CDR3 runs from the conserved cysteine through the conserved F or W. A D gene is named only where the DNA matches it firmly. Clone size is not always given. Where it is, it says once, few, many or a class for expanded clones.

clone_size | j_call | cdr3_length | v_call | d_call | cdr3_nt | cdr3_aa
- | TRBJ2-7 | 16 | TRBV28 | - | TGTGCCAGCAGCCCACCGGATAGCGGAACCTCCTACGAGCAGTACTTC | CASSPPDSGTSYEQYF
- | TRBJ2-3 | 14 | TRBV2 | - | TGTGCCAGTGAATCCGGGACTTTCACAGATACGCAGTATTTT | CASESGTFTDTQYF
- | TRBJ2-7 | 13 | TRBV5-6 | - | TGTGCCAGCAGCAGGGGAATCGCCTACGAGCAGTACTTC | CASSRGIAYEQYF
- | TRBJ2-7 | 14 | TRBV6-2/TRBV6-3 | TRBD1 | TGTGCCAGCAGCTGGACAGGGAGGTCCTACGAGCAGTACTTC | CASSWTGRSYEQYF
- | TRBJ1-3 | 13 | TRBV28 | - | TGTGCCAGCAGTCTGGGTAGCGGGACCACCATATATTTT | CASSLGSGTTIYF
once | TRBJ2-3 | 17 | TRBV14 | - | TGTGCCAGCAGCCGGAGCGGTGGGCAACTATACACAGATACGCAGTATTTT | CASSRSGGQLYTDTQYF
once | TRBJ1-1 | 15 | TRBV6-5 | - | TGTGCCACTGTTTCCTTCAGGGCTAAGAACACTGAAGCTTTCTTT | CATVSFRAKNTEAFF
- | TRBJ2-5 | 16 | TRBV4-1 | TRBD2 | TGCGCCAGCAGCCAAGAGTTAGCGGGGAACCAAGAGACCCAGTACTTC | CASSQELAGNQETQYF
- | TRBJ2-7 | 15 | TRBV9 | TRBD1 | TGTGCCAGCAGCCGGGACAGCTCCCACTCCTACGAGCAGTACTTC | CASSRDSSHSYEQYF
- | TRBJ1-3 | 14 | TRBV11-1 | TRBD1 | TGTGCCAGCAGCCGAGGGACAGAAGGAAACACCATATATTTT | CASSRGTEGNTIYF
- | TRBJ1-1 | 14 | TRBV3-1/TRBV3-2 | TRBD1 | TGTGCCAGCAGCCTTCTGACAGGGGGGACTGAAGCTTTCTTT | CASSLLTGGTEAFF
- | TRBJ1-1 | 13 | TRBV2 | TRBD1 | TGTGCCAGCACCGGACAGGGAGTCACTGAAGCTTTCTTT | CASTGQGVTEAFF
- | TRBJ1-1 | 16 | TRBV5-1 | TRBD1 | TGCGCCAGCAGCTTGGGACAGGGGGCAATGGGCACTGAAGCTTTCTTT | CASSLGQGAMGTEAFF
- | TRBJ1-2 | 17 | TRBV4-1 | TRBD1 | TGCGCCAGCAGCCAAGTTCCTCCGGGACAGGGGTACTATGGCTACACCTTC | CASSQVPPGQGYYGYTF
- | TRBJ2-7 | 16 | TRBV3-1/TRBV3-2 | - | TGTGCCAGCAGCCAAACACTAGCACAGTATCCCCTCGAGCAGTACTTC | CASSQTLAQYPLEQYF
once | TRBJ2-3 | 17 | TRBV5-6 | TRBD1 | TGTGCCAGCAGCTCCCGAGGGGGGACAGGGGAGGAAAATACGCAGTATTTT | CASSSRGGTGEENTQYF
- | TRBJ1-1 | 15 | TRBV14 | - | TGTGCCAGCAGCCAAGCGACAGGCCAGAACACTGAAGCTTTCTTT | CASSQATGQNTEAFF
- | TRBJ1-5 | 20 | TRBV7-7 | TRBD1 | TGTGCCAGCAGCTTAAGGGGCCGGGACAGAAATATAGAGGGCAATCAGCCCCAGCATTTT | CASSLRGRDRNIEGNQPQHF
- | TRBJ2-2 | 15 | TRBV2 | - | TGTGCCAGCAGTGAAGTTGGAGGATACACCGGGGAGCTGTTTTTT | CASSEVGGYTGELFF
- | TRBJ2-7 | 14 | TRBV7-8 | - | TGTGCCAGCAGCTCTGGACTCCCCCCCTACGAGCAGTACTTC | CASSSGLPPYEQYF
- | TRBJ1-2 | 13 | TRBV7-6 | - | TGTGCCAGCAGCTCGTCCGGTTTCTATGGCTACACCTTC | CASSSSGFYGYTF
- | TRBJ1-2 | 13 | TRBV10-3 | TRBD1 | TGTGCCATCAGGAAACAGGGGGCGGAGGGCTACACCTTC | CAIRKQGAEGYTF
- | TRBJ2-7 | 13 | TRBV10-3 | - | TGTGCCATCAGTGACGGACAATCCTACGAGCAGTACTTC | CAISDGQSYEQYF
- | TRBJ2-3 | 16 | TRBV7-9 | TRBD2 | TGTGCCAGCAGCTTAGGGTGGAGCTCGGGGGGAGATACGCAGTATTTT | CASSLGWSSGGDTQYF
- | TRBJ2-7 | 15 | TRBV6-2/TRBV6-3 | TRBD2 | TGTGCCAGCAGCCCCCGACTAGCGGGAGCCTACGAGCAGTACTTC | CASSPRLAGAYEQYF
once | TRBJ2-2 | 17 | TRBV7-6 | TRBD2 | TGTGCCAGCAGCTTACTGACTAGCGGGAGAAATCCCGGGGAGCTGTTTTTT | CASSLLTSGRNPGELFF
- | TRBJ1-2 | 15 | TRBV28 | TRBD1 | TGTGCCGCCAAGGATAGGACAGGGATTTCTTCTGGCTACACCTTC | CAAKDRTGISSGYTF
- | TRBJ2-3 | 17 | TRBV27 | - | TGTGCCAGCAGTTTATCGTCCCCTGGATGGAGTACAGATACGCAGTATTTT | CASSLSSPGWSTDTQYF
- | TRBJ1-1 | 13 | TRBV14 | - | TGTGCCAGCAGCTTCTCCTTTAACACTGAAGCTTTCTTT | CASSFSFNTEAFF
once | TRBJ2-6 | 16 | TRBV6-1 | - | TGTGCCAGCAGTGACCGGGTCGGTGTGGGGGCCAACGTCCTGACTTTC | CASSDRVGVGANVLTF
once | TRBJ2-1 | 12 | TRBV7-3 | - | TGTGCCAGCAGCTTAACCTTAGGAGGTCAGTTCTTC | CASSLTLGGQFF
- | TRBJ2-3 | 16 | TRBV25-1 | TRBD2 | TGTGCCAGCGCATTCGGATTAGCGGGGAGCACAGATACGCAGTATTTT | CASAFGLAGSTDTQYF
- | TRBJ2-7 | 13 | TRBV7-4 | TRBD1 | TGTGCCAGCATCGGCCAGGGGGCGAGTGAGCAGTACTTC | CASIGQGASEQYF
- | TRBJ2-5 | 17 | TRBV3-1/TRBV3-2 | TRBD1 | TGTGCCAGCAGCCAGAGAACAGGGGGATCGTACCAAGAGACCCAGTACTTC | CASSQRTGGSYQETQYF
- | TRBJ2-1 | 16 | TRBV4-2 | TRBD2 | TGTGCCAGCAGCCAAGCTAGCGGGATAACCTACAATGAGCAGTTCTTC | CASSQASGITYNEQFF
- | TRBJ1-1 | 13 | TRBV6-5 | - | TGTGCCAGCAGGGACCCGGGGGGAACTGAAGCTTTCTTT | CASRDPGGTEAFF
many | TRBJ2-1 | 17 | TRBV5-1 | TRBD1 | TGCGCCAGCAGCCCGACAGCCCGGGACAGGGCCTACAATGAGCAGTTCTTC | CASSPTARDRAYNEQFF
- | TRBJ2-7 | 13 | TRBV2 | - | TGTGCCAGCAGCGCGGGACAGCCGTTCGAGCAGTACTTC | CASSAGQPFEQYF